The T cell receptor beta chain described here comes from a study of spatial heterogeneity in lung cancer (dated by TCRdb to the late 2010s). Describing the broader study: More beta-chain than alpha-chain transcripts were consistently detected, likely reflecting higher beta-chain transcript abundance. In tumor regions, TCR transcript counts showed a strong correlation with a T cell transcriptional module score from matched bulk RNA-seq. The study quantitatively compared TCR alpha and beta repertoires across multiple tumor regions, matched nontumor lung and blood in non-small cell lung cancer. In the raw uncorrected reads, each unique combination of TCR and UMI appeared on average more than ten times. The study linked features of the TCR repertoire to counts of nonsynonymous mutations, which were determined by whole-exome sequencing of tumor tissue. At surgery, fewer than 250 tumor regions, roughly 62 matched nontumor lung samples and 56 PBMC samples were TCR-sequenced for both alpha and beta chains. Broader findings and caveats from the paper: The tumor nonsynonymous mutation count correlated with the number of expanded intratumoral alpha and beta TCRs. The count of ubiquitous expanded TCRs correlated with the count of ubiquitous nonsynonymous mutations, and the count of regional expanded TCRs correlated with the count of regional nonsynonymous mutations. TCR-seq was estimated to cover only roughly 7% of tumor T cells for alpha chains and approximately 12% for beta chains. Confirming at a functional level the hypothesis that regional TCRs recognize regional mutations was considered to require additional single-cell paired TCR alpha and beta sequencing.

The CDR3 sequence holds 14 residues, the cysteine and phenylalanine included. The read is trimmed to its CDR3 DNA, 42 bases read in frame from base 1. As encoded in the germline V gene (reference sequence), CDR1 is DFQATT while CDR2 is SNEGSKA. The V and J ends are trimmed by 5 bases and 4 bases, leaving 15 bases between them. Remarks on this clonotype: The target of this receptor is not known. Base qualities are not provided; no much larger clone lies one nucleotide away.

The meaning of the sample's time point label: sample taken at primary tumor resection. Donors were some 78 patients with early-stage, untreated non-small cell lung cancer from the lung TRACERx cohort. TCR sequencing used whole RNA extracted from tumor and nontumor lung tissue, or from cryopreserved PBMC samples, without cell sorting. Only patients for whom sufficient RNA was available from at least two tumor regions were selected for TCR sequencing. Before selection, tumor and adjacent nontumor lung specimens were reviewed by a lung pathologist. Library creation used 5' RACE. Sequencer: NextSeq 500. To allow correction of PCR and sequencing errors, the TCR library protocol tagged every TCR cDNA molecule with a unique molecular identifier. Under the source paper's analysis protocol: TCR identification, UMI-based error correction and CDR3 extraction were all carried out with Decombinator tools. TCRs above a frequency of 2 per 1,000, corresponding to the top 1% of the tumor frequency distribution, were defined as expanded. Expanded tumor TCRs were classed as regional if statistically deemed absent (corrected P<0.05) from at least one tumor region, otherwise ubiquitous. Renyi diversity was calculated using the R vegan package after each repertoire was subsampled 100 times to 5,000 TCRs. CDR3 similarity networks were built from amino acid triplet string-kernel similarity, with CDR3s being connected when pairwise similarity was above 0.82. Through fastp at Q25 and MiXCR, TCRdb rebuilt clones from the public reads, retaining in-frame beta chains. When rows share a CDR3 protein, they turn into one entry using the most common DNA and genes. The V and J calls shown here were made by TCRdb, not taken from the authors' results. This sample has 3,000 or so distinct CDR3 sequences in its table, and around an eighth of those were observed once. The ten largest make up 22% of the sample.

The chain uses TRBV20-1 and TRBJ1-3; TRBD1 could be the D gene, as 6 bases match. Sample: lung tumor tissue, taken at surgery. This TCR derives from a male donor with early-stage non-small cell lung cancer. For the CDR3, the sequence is CSAVAGQTGNTIYF. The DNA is TGCAGTGCTGTCGCAGGACAGACCGGAAACACCATATATTTT.